These T cell receptor beta chains were read from a single sample in a study of shared T cell receptors in the human thymus. Clones were read by immunoSEQ multiplex PCR, and TCRdb kept only the in-frame ones, dropping some. The sample contains about 660,000 clones, more than 75% of which appear only once. These same records also appear under a second study, on human thymus T cells.

The specimen was thymocytes. These receptors originate from a boy under two years old with a congenital heart defect. Both conserved end residues are part of each CDR3. A D gene is named only where the DNA matches it firmly. Where a row states a size, it is once, few, many or the class of an expanded clone; other rows omit it.

v_call: TRBV12-5
d_call: TRBD1
j_call: TRBJ2-4
clone_size: -
cdr3_nt: TGTGCTAGTGGTCCTAACCGACAGGGCTCTGACATTCAGTACTTC
cdr3_aa: CASGPNRQGSDIQYF

v_call: TRBV25-1
d_call: -
j_call: TRBJ1-3
clone_size: -
cdr3_nt: TGTGCCAGCAGTGTTGGAGGGAGGATGCCTGGAAACACCATATATTTT
cdr3_aa: CASSVGGRMPGNTIYF

v_call: TRBV15
d_call: -
j_call: TRBJ2-7
clone_size: -
cdr3_nt: TGTGCCACCAGCAGAGCCGGGGACTACGAGCAGTACTTC
cdr3_aa: CATSRAGDYEQYF

v_call: TRBV14
d_call: -
j_call: TRBJ1-3
clone_size: -
cdr3_nt: TGTGCCAGCAGCTCACGCTCGACAGCCTCTGGAAACACCATATATTTT
cdr3_aa: CASSSRSTASGNTIYF

v_call: TRBV12-5
d_call: -
j_call: TRBJ1-2
clone_size: -
cdr3_nt: TGTGCTAGTGGTTTGGCAAACGGGAACTATGGCTACACCTTC
cdr3_aa: CASGLANGNYGYTF

v_call: TRBV27
d_call: -
j_call: TRBJ1-1
clone_size: -
cdr3_nt: TGTGCCAGCACCTCCGACACTGAAGCTTTCTTT
cdr3_aa: CASTSDTEAFF

v_call: TRBV5-1
d_call: -
j_call: TRBJ2-7
clone_size: once
cdr3_nt: TGCGCCAGCAGCCCCGGGGGGCTCTCCTACGAGCAGTACTTC
cdr3_aa: CASSPGGLSYEQYF

v_call: TRBV10-1
d_call: -
j_call: TRBJ1-5
clone_size: -
cdr3_nt: TGCGCCAGCAGTGCAGGGATGTCAACCAGTCAGCCCCAGCATTTT
cdr3_aa: CASSAGMSTSQPQHF

v_call: TRBV19
d_call: TRBD2
j_call: TRBJ2-3
clone_size: -
cdr3_nt: TGTGCCAGTAGATCAATGGCTAGCGGGAGCTCAGATACGCAGTATTTT
cdr3_aa: CASRSMASGSSDTQYF

v_call: TRBV7-9
d_call: TRBD1
j_call: TRBJ2-3
clone_size: -
cdr3_nt: TGTGCCAGCAGCTTAGTAGTGGAACAGGGGGCCCACACAGATACGCAGTATTTT
cdr3_aa: CASSLVVEQGAHTDTQYF

v_call: TRBV11-2
d_call: TRBD2
j_call: TRBJ2-3
clone_size: -
cdr3_nt: TGTGCCAGCAGCTTTAGCGGGACCGAGAAGCAGTATTTT
cdr3_aa: CASSFSGTEKQYF

v_call: TRBV19
d_call: -
j_call: TRBJ2-1
clone_size: -
cdr3_nt: TGTGCCAGTAGTATACTTCGCCCGCGGGAACCCTCCTACAATGAGCAGTTCTTC
cdr3_aa: CASSILRPREPSYNEQFF

v_call: TRBV6-5
d_call: -
j_call: TRBJ1-1
clone_size: -
cdr3_nt: TGTGCCAGCAGACTCCGACTAGGAACTGAAGCTTTCTTT
cdr3_aa: CASRLRLGTEAFF

v_call: TRBV5-6
d_call: TRBD2
j_call: TRBJ2-1
clone_size: -
cdr3_nt: TGTGCCTGTAAGCGGGAGGGCCGAGAGGACAATGAGCAGTTCTTC
cdr3_aa: CACKREGREDNEQFF

v_call: TRBV6-4
d_call: -
j_call: TRBJ2-1
clone_size: -
cdr3_nt: TGTGCCAGCAGTGACTCCCCCACAGGGCGAGACAATGAGCAGTTCTTC
cdr3_aa: CASSDSPTGRDNEQFF

v_call: TRBV23-1
d_call: -
j_call: TRBJ1-5
clone_size: few
cdr3_nt: TGCGCCAGCAGTCTTTACAGGGCCAATCAGCCCCAGCATTTT
cdr3_aa: CASSLYRANQPQHF

v_call: TRBV18
d_call: TRBD2
j_call: TRBJ2-5
clone_size: once
cdr3_nt: TGTGCCAGCTCACAGTTTCTAGCGGGAGAGCTAGAGACCCAGTACTTC
cdr3_aa: CASSQFLAGELETQYF

v_call: TRBV4-2
d_call: TRBD1
j_call: TRBJ1-1
clone_size: -
cdr3_nt: TGTGCCAGCAGCCAAGGGGGGGACAGGGGAGTGGGGACTGAAGCTTTCTTT
cdr3_aa: CASSQGGDRGVGTEAFF

v_call: TRBV5-4
d_call: -
j_call: TRBJ1-6
clone_size: -
cdr3_nt: TGTGCCAGCAGCTTGTGCCCGGGGATAAGCTCCTATAATTCACCCCTCCACTTT
cdr3_aa: CASSLCPGISSYNSPLHF

v_call: TRBV5-4
d_call: TRBD2
j_call: TRBJ2-5
clone_size: -
cdr3_nt: TGTGCCAGCAGCTTTGGACTAGCGGGGGGAAAAGAGACCCAGTACTTC
cdr3_aa: CASSFGLAGGKETQYF

v_call: TRBV30
d_call: -
j_call: TRBJ1-2
clone_size: -
cdr3_nt: TGTGCCTGGAGAACTACCGGGACTTCGGGCTACACCTTC
cdr3_aa: CAWRTTGTSGYTF

v_call: TRBV7-8
d_call: -
j_call: TRBJ2-3
clone_size: -
cdr3_nt: TGTGCCAGCAGCTACCACGGGGCAGATACGCAGTATTTT
cdr3_aa: CASSYHGADTQYF

v_call: TRBV5-1
d_call: -
j_call: TRBJ1-1
clone_size: -
cdr3_nt: TGCGCCAGCAGCTTGGGCTGCCAAGGGGCCCCTGAAGCTTTCTTT
cdr3_aa: CASSLGCQGAPEAFF

v_call: TRBV9
d_call: -
j_call: TRBJ2-7
clone_size: once
cdr3_nt: TGTGCCAGCAGCGTAGACGGGGGTACCTCCTACGAGCAGTACTTC
cdr3_aa: CASSVDGGTSYEQYF

v_call: TRBV30
d_call: TRBD1
j_call: TRBJ1-1
clone_size: -
cdr3_nt: TGTGCCTGTTGGGGACAGGGAGAGACTGAAGCTTTCTTT
cdr3_aa: CACWGQGETEAFF

v_call: TRBV28
d_call: TRBD2
j_call: TRBJ2-3
clone_size: few
cdr3_nt: TGTGCCAGCAGTTTACTAGCGGAAGATCCAGATACGCAGTATTTT
cdr3_aa: CASSLLAEDPDTQYF

v_call: TRBV5-6
d_call: -
j_call: TRBJ2-2
clone_size: -
cdr3_nt: TGTGCCAGCAGCTTGTCCCGGGGACTCAATCATAACACCGGGGAGCTGTTTTTT
cdr3_aa: CASSLSRGLNHNTGELFF

v_call: TRBV7-2
d_call: -
j_call: TRBJ2-7
clone_size: -
cdr3_nt: TGTGCCAGCAGCTATTTTACGGACGGGATCTCCTACGAGCAGTACTTC
cdr3_aa: CASSYFTDGISYEQYF

v_call: TRBV27
d_call: -
j_call: TRBJ2-7
clone_size: -
cdr3_nt: TGTGCCAGCAGTTTATACGACAAGACCTACGAGCAGTACTTC
cdr3_aa: CASSLYDKTYEQYF

v_call: TRBV4-1
d_call: TRBD1
j_call: TRBJ2-7
clone_size: -
cdr3_nt: TGCGCCAGCAGCCAGCTCCGGGACAGGGTCTACGAGCAGTACTTC
cdr3_aa: CASSQLRDRVYEQYF

v_call: TRBV5-8
d_call: -
j_call: TRBJ2-1
clone_size: -
cdr3_nt: TGTGCCAGCAGCCCCAACTGGACTACCCGGGCTATACATAACAATGAGCAGTTCTTC
cdr3_aa: CASSPNWTTRAIHNNEQFF

v_call: TRBV7-6
d_call: -
j_call: TRBJ2-1
clone_size: -
cdr3_nt: TGTGCCAGCAGCTTATCCCCCCTTCAGGGGAGAGTGGACAATGAGCAGTTCTTC
cdr3_aa: CASSLSPLQGRVDNEQFF

v_call: TRBV19
d_call: -
j_call: TRBJ1-5
clone_size: -
cdr3_nt: TGTGCCAGTAGTCCCCCTCTTCAGCCCCAGCATTTT
cdr3_aa: CASSPPLQPQHF

v_call: TRBV4-2
d_call: TRBD2
j_call: TRBJ2-3
clone_size: -
cdr3_nt: TGTGCCAGCAGCCTTATCCCGTTCAGCGGGGGCCCTAAATTCACAGATACGCAGTATTTT
cdr3_aa: CASSLIPFSGGPKFTDTQYF

v_call: TRBV7-9
d_call: TRBD1
j_call: TRBJ2-7
clone_size: -
cdr3_nt: TGTGCCAGCAGCTCCTACCAGGACAGGCTAGCCTACGAGCAGTACTTC
cdr3_aa: CASSSYQDRLAYEQYF

v_call: TRBV7-3
d_call: TRBD1
j_call: TRBJ1-6
clone_size: -
cdr3_nt: TGTGCCAGCAGTGGGACAGTTAATTCACCCCTCCACTTT
cdr3_aa: CASSGTVNSPLHF

v_call: TRBV19
d_call: TRBD1
j_call: TRBJ1-5
clone_size: -
cdr3_nt: TGTGCCAGTAAAGGACAGGGGGCGTTCCCAAGCCCGAATCAGCCCCAGCATTTT
cdr3_aa: CASKGQGAFPSPNQPQHF

v_call: TRBV18
d_call: TRBD2
j_call: TRBJ2-7
clone_size: -
cdr3_nt: TGTGCCAGCTCAGTTATAGCGGGAGGATTCTCCTACGAGCAGTACTTC
cdr3_aa: CASSVIAGGFSYEQYF

v_call: TRBV28
d_call: TRBD1
j_call: TRBJ1-2
clone_size: -
cdr3_nt: TGTGCCAGCAGTCCGCCCCTCGACAGGGCCCGCGGGTATGGCTACACCTTC
cdr3_aa: CASSPPLDRARGYGYTF

v_call: TRBV7-6
d_call: TRBD2
j_call: TRBJ2-3
clone_size: -
cdr3_nt: TGTGCCAGCAGCTTAGGACTAGCGGAGGGTGGAGATACGCAGTATTTT
cdr3_aa: CASSLGLAEGGDTQYF

v_call: TRBV18
d_call: TRBD1
j_call: TRBJ1-6
clone_size: -
cdr3_nt: TGTGCCAGCTCCCCCCCACAGGGGTTCAGTTATTCACCCCTCCACTTT
cdr3_aa: CASSPPQGFSYSPLHF

v_call: TRBV30
d_call: -
j_call: TRBJ1-4
clone_size: -
cdr3_nt: TGTGCCTGGACGAGGACGTGGCTAGAGACAGAAAATGAAAAACTGTTTTTT
cdr3_aa: CAWTRTWLETENEKLFF